This T cell receptor (beta chain) was retrieved from a study of T cells after yellow fever vaccination. The study, taken as a whole, reports: A weaker secondary response peaked on day 5, the primary on day 15. Contamination of FACS-sorted repertoires by abundant clonotypes from the bulk population could occur. A minor fraction of clonotypes spanned both CD4 and CD8 compartments.

Synthesis of TCR cDNA relied on 5'RACE template switching, which attached a universal primer site and UMIs. A single record per CDR3 protein comes from TCRdb applying MiXCR to the 5' RACE reads. The table has 350,000 to 550,000 distinct CDR3 sequences, approximately 19% seen once. With regard to this clonotype: Its antigen remains unidentified.

Trimming stripped 2 bases from V and 5 bases from J, with 12 bases between. This CDR3 has 14 amino acids. Germline V CDR1 and CDR2: SEHNR, FQNEAQ (reference sequence). The genes are TRBV7-9 and TRBJ1-1; the D is unclear. The input for sequencing was PBMCs, taken before the yellow fever booster vaccination. This TCR was recovered from a man younger than 35 who received the YFV17D yellow fever vaccine. DNA for the CDR3: TGTGCCAGCAGCTTACTCGTAGGTTCTACTGAAGCTTTCTTT. Protein: CASSLLVGSTEAFF.